Each of the 21 T cell receptor beta chains below was sequenced from the same sample in a study of blood T cell repertoires in COVID-19. Sequencing used immunoSEQ multiplex PCR; TCRdb keeps in-frame clones, though not all of them. The table records around 40,000 clones, around 85% of them present only once. Sequenced sample: peripheral blood. Source of these receptors: a human donor in a cohort sampled during active COVID-19.

This clone was detected only once. The chain is built from TRBV10-3 and TRBJ1-2; D is ambiguous. Looked up from germline, CDR1 is ENHRY and CDR2 is SYGVKD. Between the trimmed V and J ends, which lost 2 bases and 8 bases, there was a span of 15 bases. The CDR3 is 14 amino acids. As DNA, the CDR3 is TGTGCCATCAGTGAGACCACCTCCTCCGGGGGCTACACCTTC. It specifies CAISETTSSGGYTF.

This chain joins TRBV7-6 and TRBJ2-5, with D perhaps TRBD2 (6 bases). With 5 bases removed from V and 5 bases from J, the gap between germline ends came to 18 bases. The CDR3 runs 15 residues. Per the germline V gene, CDR1 is SGHVS and CDR2 is FNYEAQ. This CDR3 is CASSPSGRTPETQYF. In DNA form, the CDR3 reads TGTGCCAGCAGCCCGAGTGGGAGGACCCCCGAGACCCAGTACTTC.

This clone was counted a single time. The rearrangement links TRBV19 to TRBJ1-1, with D unclear. Per the germline V gene, CDR1 is LNHDA and CDR2 is SQIVND (reference sequence). Trimming cost V 6 bases and J 1 base, with 18 bases left between them. This CDR3 comprises 16 residues. As DNA, the CDR3 is TGTGCCAGTAGGAGGAAACCAGACGGATCGAACACTGAAGCTTTCTTT. Its translation: CASRRKPDGSNTEAFF.

CDR3 loop: CASSVGEHSPLHF. The CDR3 region has the DNA TGTGCCAGCAGCGTAGGAGAGCATTCACCCCTCCACTTT. The chain has TRBV9 and TRBJ1-6, with unresolved D. CDR3 length equals 13 residues. Looked up from germline, CDR1 is SGDLS and CDR2 is YYNGEE. The germline V and J ends were trimmed by 0 bases and 8 bases, with 6 bases remaining between them.

This chain links TRBV5-8 with TRBJ2-7; the match to TRBD2 covers 10 bases. Trimming took 0 bases from V and 8 from J; bases not matched to a gene: 8. The CDR3 sequence is 15 residues long. In germline, CDR1 is SGHTS, CDR2 YDEGEE. As DNA, the CDR3 is TGTGCCAGCAGCTTGGAAGGACTAGCGGTTGGGCAGCAGTACTTC. Residues: CASSLEGLAVGQQYF.

This rearrangement joins TRBV10-3 to TRBJ1-3, with D perhaps TRBD1 (5 bases). CDR1 is ENHRY and CDR2 is SYGVKD in the germline V gene. V lost 11 bases and J lost 4, with 21 bases in between. The CDR3 contains 15 residues. Written as DNA, the CDR3 is TGTGCCTCGAAAGGGTCCCCGACAGCAGGAAACACCATATATTTT. Translated, it gives CASKGSPTAGNTIYF.

This rearrangement joins TRBV2 to TRBJ2-7; 7 bases line up with TRBD1. This CDR3 region has 14 residues. Germline trimming cut 11 bases from V and 3 bases from J; bases unmatched to any gene: 13. CDR1 is SNHLY, CDR2 FYNNEI, per germline. The CDR3 reads CASTVQGPNYEQYF. The CDR3 DNA is TGTGCCTCTACAGTACAGGGGCCGAACTACGAGCAGTACTTC.

The chain couples TRBV3-1 (or the pseudogene TRBV3-2) to TRBJ2-7; D perhaps matches TRBD2 (6 bases). Trimming left V 2 bases short and J 4 bases short, with 15 bases between. This CDR3 is 15 amino acids long. The germline V gene has CDR1 LGHDT and CDR2 YNNKEL (reference sequence). CDR3 sequence: CASSQSPGEQYEQYF. CDR3 coding DNA: TGTGCCAGCAGCCAAAGCCCGGGGGAGCAGTACGAGCAGTACTTC.

This chain uses TRBV5-4 with TRBJ1-2, with D hard to call. The germline CDR1 and CDR2 sequences are SGHNT and YYREEE (reference sequence). CDR3 length: 16 residues. Between the trimmed V and J ends, which lost 4 bases and 6 bases, there was a span of 22 bases. CDR3 nucleotide sequence: TGTGCCAGCAGCACACGCCAGGAGGCTATATTGGATGGCTACACCTTC. Translation gives CASSTRQEAILDGYTF.

CDR3 sequence (DNA): TGTGCCAGCAGCCCACAGGGGGCAGGGACTGAAGCTTTCTTT. Amino acid sequence: CASSPQGAGTEAFF. The chain links TRBV9 to TRBJ1-1; 9 positions match TRBD1. Germline V gene lookup returns CDR1 SGDLS and CDR2 YYNGEE. CDR3 length: 14 amino acids. The junction had 6 bases not matched to a gene; V was cut back by 4 bases and J by 5 bases.

V usage is TRBV7-8 and J usage is TRBJ2-5; perhaps TRBD1 as D (6 bases). The V gene lost 5 bases and the J gene lost 4 bases, with 11 bases spanning the gap. The V gene's germline CDR1 is SGHVS and CDR2 FQNEAQ. The CDR3 is 13 residues long. CDR3 loop: CASSVGQSETQYF. CDR3 in DNA: TGTGCCAGCAGCGTAGGACAGTCAGAGACCCAGTACTTC.

The chain couples TRBV12-3 or TRBV12-4 to TRBJ1-5; D not resolved. The CDR3 consists of 13 residues. V lost 6 bases and J lost 7, with 13 bases in between. The CDR3 DNA reads TGTGCCAGCAGCGGTGCCCAGCGCCAGCCCCAGCATTTT. The encoded protein is CASSGAQRQPQHF.

This rearrangement joins TRBV5-8 to TRBJ2-5; D is perhaps TRBD1 (6 bases). The CDR3 extends over 15 amino acids. CDR1 and CDR2 from the germline V gene are SGHTS and YDEGEE. V shed 6 bases and J shed 1 base, with 16 bases lying between them. The CDR3 loop reads CASTPRGSLQETQYF. CDR3 DNA sequence: TGTGCCAGCACCCCGAGGGGGAGCCTCCAAGAGACCCAGTACTTC. The whole variable domain, filled in from reference TRBV5-8 and TRBJ2-5, reads EAGVTQSPTHLIKTRGQQATLRCSPISGHTSVYWYQQALGLGLQFLLWYDEGEERNRGNFPPRFSGRQFPNYSSELNVNALELEDSALYLCASTPRGSLQETQYFGPGTRLLVL.

The chain has TRBV10-3 and TRBJ2-1; 9 bases are a match to TRBD2. This CDR3 is built from 15 residues. Germline CDR1 reads ENHRY; CDR2 reads SYGVKD. V shed 2 bases, J shed 8 bases, and the junction held 7 bases outside the gene matches. This CDR3 is CAISEEAGGRDEQFF. Here the CDR3 DNA reads TGTGCCATCAGTGAGGAGGCGGGAGGGCGGGATGAGCAGTTCTTC.

The chain is built from TRBV19 and TRBJ1-1; 7 bases fit TRBD1. CDR1 is LNHDA and CDR2 is SQIVND in the germline V gene (reference sequence). The CDR3 is made up of 14 amino acids. Unmatched junction bases numbered 9, after V lost 0 bases and J lost 11 bases. CDR3: CASSIDRRGPEAFF. The CDR3 DNA reads as TGTGCCAGTAGTATAGATCGTAGGGGGCCGGAGGCTTTCTTT.

The V call is TRBV4-3, the J call TRBJ1-5; D unresolved. Germline CDR1 is LGHNA and CDR2 is YSLEER. Trimming left V 0 bases short and J 0 bases short, with 9 bases between. This CDR3 is 16 amino acids long. The CDR3 spells CASSQDWAFSNQPQHF. The CDR3 nucleotides are TGCGCCAGCAGCCAAGATTGGGCCTTTAGCAATCAGCCCCAGCATTTT.

Here the CDR3 reads CATSDSSGNTIYF. In DNA form, the CDR3 reads TGTGCCACCTCCGACAGCTCTGGAAACACCATATATTTT. The chain joins TRBV10-3 to TRBJ1-3; D might be TRBD1 (5 bases). The CDR3 is 13 residues long. Germline V gives CDR1 ENHRY, CDR2 SYGVKD. Trimming pared 10 bases from V and 0 bases from J, leaving 10 bases between.

V and J are TRBV6-2 or TRBV6-3 and TRBJ2-7; 14 bases match TRBD2. The CDR3 has 17 amino acids. Germline-derived CDR1 and CDR2 are MNHEY and SVGEGT. V lost 0 bases, J lost 7 bases, and 8 bases stayed unmatched. DNA of the CDR3: TGTGCCAGCAGTTACTCAGGGACTAGCGGGAGATTGGGAGAGCAGTACTTC. Its protein is CASSYSGTSGRLGEQYF.

The chain uses TRBV7-9 and TRBJ2-1, with D possibly being TRBD1 (6 bases). Germline V gives CDR1 SEHNR, CDR2 FQNEAQ (reference sequence). The V end lost 3 bases, the J end lost 4 bases, and 13 bases lay between the germline ends. This CDR3 is built from 15 residues. The CDR3 is CASSFASGQYNEQFF. CDR3 nucleotides: TGTGCCAGCAGCTTTGCCAGCGGACAGTACAATGAGCAGTTCTTC.

The chain couples TRBV6-9 to TRBJ1-4, with D tentatively TRBD1 (6 bases). The V end was cut by 4 bases, the J end by 3 bases, with 15 bases between. CDR1 and CDR2 (germline): MNHGY, SVAAGI. The CDR3 is 16 amino acids. The CDR3 reads CASSSSLSGANEKLFF. The CDR3 DNA reads TGTGCCAGCAGTTCGTCCTTGTCAGGGGCTAATGAAAAACTGTTTTTT.

This clone was observed a single time. The gene calls are TRBV3-1 (or the pseudogene TRBV3-2) and TRBJ1-1; no clear D. V lost 4 bases and J 0 bases, leaving 9 bases between the germline ends. The germline V gene has CDR1 LGHDT and CDR2 YNNKEL (reference sequence). This CDR3 has 14 residues. CDR3 DNA sequence: TGTGCCAGCAGCCCGAGGACTGTGAACACTGAAGCTTTCTTT. Translated: CASSPRTVNTEAFF.